These 2 T cell receptor beta chains share one sample of origin, sequenced in a study of T cell clonotyping in hematopoietic cell transplantation. Only in-frame clones appear in the TCRdb table, and some are missing; sequencing was by immunoSEQ multiplex PCR. The sample holds about 36,000 clones, 95% seen once. As for time point: recipient sample about 28 days before transplant, after cytoreduction. The starting material was peripheral blood mononuclear cells, obtained before stem cell transplant. Receptor source: a man between 35 and 55 years old with chronic myeloid leukemia. Some clones in this sample may be carry-over from other donors' samples.

V and J are TRBV10-3 and TRBJ2-7; D is perhaps TRBD2 (5 bases). CDR3 length: 16 amino acids. Trimming took 3 bases from V and 2 from J, leaving 17 bases between them. The germline V gene has CDR1 ENHRY and CDR2 SYGVKD. The CDR3: CAISDPGRPLPYEQYF. The CDR3 DNA sequence: TGTGCCATCAGTGACCCGGGAAGACCGCTGCCCTACGAGCAGTACTTC.

This chain links TRBV27 with TRBJ1-2; possibly TRBD1 for D (6 bases). The CDR3 sequence is 12 residues long. Germline CDR1 MNHEY, CDR2 SMNVEV (reference sequence). The V gene lost 4 bases and the J gene lost 4 bases, with 7 bases spanning the gap. As DNA, the CDR3 is TGTGCCAGCAGTTCAGGGGTCTATGGCTACACCTTC. It yields the protein CASSSGVYGYTF.